This T cell receptor beta chain was captured by sequencing in a study of metastatic and nonmetastatic thyroid tumors. Study-wide context: Patients with malignant and benign thyroid disease provided blood and tumor or nodule tissue, whose repertoires were compared. Findings and limits, study-wide: Malignant thyroid tumors reportedly exceeded benign nodules significantly in TCR beta diversity, with the difference appearing in blood and tumor.

Per the authors' pipeline: Clinicopathological groups differed in CDR3, with these differences serving to build a distant-metastasis classifier for papillary thyroid cancer. From the PCR reads, TCRdb re-called clones with MiXCR. TCRdb assigned the V and J calls; the authors' analysis was not used. The profile shows roughly 22,000 clones, 36% of them singletons. Patients were all untreated before their thyroid surgery. This clone came up a few times. What it recognizes is unknown. This TCR derives from a male donor with papillary thyroid cancer or a benign thyroid nodule (not recorded which). Some clones in this sample may be carry-over from other donors' samples. Source material: blood.

The DNA of the CDR3 is TGTGCCAGCAGTGAGAGTGAATGGAACACCATATATTTT. It translates to CASSESEWNTIYF. This chain connects TRBV6-1 to TRBJ1-3; D is ambiguous. This CDR3 region has 13 residues. From germline, CDR1 is MNHNS and CDR2 SASEGT. V was pared by 3 bases and J by 7 bases, with 10 bases between.